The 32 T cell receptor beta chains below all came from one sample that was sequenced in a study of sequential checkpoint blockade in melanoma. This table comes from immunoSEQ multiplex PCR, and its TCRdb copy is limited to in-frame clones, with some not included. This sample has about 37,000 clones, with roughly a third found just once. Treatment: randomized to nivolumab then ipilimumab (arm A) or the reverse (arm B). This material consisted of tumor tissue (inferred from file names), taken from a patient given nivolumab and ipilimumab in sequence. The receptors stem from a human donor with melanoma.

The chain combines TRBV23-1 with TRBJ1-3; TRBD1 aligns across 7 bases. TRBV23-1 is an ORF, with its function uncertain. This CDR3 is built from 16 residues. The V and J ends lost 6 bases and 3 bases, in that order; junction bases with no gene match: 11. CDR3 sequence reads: CASSRGASGGGNTIYF. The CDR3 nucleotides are TGCGCCAGCAGCCGAGGGGCCTCAGGGGGTGGAAACACCATATATTTT.

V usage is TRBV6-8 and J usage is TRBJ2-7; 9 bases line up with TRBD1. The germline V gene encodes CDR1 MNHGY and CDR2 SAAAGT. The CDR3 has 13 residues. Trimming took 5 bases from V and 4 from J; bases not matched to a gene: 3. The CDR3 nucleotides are TGTGCCAGCAGTATGACAGGGGGGTACGAGCAGTACTTC. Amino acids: CASSMTGGYEQYF.

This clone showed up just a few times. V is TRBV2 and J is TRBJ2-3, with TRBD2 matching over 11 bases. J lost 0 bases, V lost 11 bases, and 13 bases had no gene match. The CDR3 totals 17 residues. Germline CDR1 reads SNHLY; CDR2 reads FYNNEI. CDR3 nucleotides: TGTGCCTCCTCGCAGGCTAGCGGGGGGTTTAGCACAGATACGCAGTATTTT. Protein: CASSQASGGFSTDTQYF.

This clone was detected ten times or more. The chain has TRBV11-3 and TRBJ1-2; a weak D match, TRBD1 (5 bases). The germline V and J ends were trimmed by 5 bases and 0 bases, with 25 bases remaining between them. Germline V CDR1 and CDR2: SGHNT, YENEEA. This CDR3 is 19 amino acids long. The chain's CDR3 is CASSPGHGATPSPNYGYTF. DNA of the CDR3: TGTGCCAGCAGCCCCGGACATGGGGCGACCCCGAGTCCTAACTATGGCTACACCTTC.

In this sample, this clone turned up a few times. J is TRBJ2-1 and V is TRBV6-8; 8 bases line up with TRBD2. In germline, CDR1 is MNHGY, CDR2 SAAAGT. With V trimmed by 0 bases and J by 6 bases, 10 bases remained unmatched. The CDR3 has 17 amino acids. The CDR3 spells CASSYSMNRGGINEQFF. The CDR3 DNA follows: TGTGCCAGCAGTTACTCGATGAACCGGGGGGGCATCAATGAGCAGTTCTTC.

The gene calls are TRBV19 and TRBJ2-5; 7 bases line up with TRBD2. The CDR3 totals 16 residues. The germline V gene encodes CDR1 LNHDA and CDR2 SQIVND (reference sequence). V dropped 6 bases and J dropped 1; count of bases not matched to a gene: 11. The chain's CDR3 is CASSRLLAPSQETQYF. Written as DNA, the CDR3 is TGTGCCAGTAGCCGTCTACTAGCGCCGTCCCAAGAGACCCAGTACTTC.

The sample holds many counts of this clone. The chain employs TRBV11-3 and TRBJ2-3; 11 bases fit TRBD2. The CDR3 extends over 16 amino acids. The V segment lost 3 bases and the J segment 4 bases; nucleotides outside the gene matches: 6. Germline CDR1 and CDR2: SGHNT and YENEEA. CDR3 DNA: TGTGCCAGCAGCTTCCTAGCGGGGGGCAGGGCAGATACGCAGTATTTT. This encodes CASSFLAGGRADTQYF.

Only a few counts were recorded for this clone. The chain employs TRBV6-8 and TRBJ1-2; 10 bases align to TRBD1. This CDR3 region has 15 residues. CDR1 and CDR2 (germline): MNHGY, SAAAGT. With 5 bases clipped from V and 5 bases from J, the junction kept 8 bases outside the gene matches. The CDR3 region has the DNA TGTGCCAGCAGTGTAGGGACAGGGGCTACTTATGGCTACACCTTC. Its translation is CASSVGTGATYGYTF.

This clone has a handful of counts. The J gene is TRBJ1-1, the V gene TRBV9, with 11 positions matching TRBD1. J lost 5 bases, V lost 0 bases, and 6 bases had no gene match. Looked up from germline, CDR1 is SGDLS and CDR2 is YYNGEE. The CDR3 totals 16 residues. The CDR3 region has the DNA TGTGCCAGCAGCGTAGGCGGGACAGGGGGTCAGACTGAAGCTTTCTTT. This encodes CASSVGGTGGQTEAFF.

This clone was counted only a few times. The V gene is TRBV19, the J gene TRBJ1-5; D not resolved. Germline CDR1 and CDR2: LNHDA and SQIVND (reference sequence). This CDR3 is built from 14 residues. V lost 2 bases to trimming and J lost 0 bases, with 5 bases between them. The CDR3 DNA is TGTGCCAGTAGTATAAGCGGTAGCAATCAGCCCCAGCATTTT. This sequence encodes CASSISGSNQPQHF.

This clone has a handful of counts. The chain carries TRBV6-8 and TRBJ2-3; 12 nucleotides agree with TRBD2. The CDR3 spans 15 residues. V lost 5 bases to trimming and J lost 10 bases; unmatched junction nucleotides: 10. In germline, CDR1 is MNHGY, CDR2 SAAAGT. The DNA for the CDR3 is TGTGCCAGCAGTGGAACTAGCGGGGGGTCCAGTCCGCAGTATTTT. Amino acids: CASSGTSGGSSPQYF.

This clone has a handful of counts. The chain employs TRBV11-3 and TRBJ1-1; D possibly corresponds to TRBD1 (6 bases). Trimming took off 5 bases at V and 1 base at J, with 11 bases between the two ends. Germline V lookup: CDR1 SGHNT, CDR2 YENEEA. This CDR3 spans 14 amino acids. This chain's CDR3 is CASSDRGGNTEAFF. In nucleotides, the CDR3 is TGTGCCAGCAGCGACCGAGGGGGGAACACTGAAGCTTTCTTT.

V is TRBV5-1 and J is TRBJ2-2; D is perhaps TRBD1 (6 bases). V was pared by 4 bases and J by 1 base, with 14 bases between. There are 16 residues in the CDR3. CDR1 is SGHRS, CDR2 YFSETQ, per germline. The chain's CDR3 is CASSVLVTGNTGELFF. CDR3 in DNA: TGCGCCAGCAGCGTGCTGGTGACAGGGAACACCGGGGAGCTGTTTTTT.

The CDR3 nucleotides are TGTGCCAGTAGTATCACGGGACAGGAATACAATGAGCAGTTCTTC. Amino acids: CASSITGQEYNEQFF. The chain recombines TRBV19 with TRBJ2-1; 8 bases align to TRBD1. The CDR3 totals 15 residues. Losses at the gene ends were 3 bases for V and 4 bases for J; bases not matched to a gene: 5. CDR1 is LNHDA, CDR2 SQIVND, per germline (reference sequence).

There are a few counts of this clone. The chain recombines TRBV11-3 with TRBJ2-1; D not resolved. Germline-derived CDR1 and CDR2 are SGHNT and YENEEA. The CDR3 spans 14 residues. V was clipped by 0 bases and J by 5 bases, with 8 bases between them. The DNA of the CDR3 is TGTGCCAGCAGCTTAGATCAGGCTAACAATGAGCAGTTCTTC. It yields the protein CASSLDQANNEQFF.

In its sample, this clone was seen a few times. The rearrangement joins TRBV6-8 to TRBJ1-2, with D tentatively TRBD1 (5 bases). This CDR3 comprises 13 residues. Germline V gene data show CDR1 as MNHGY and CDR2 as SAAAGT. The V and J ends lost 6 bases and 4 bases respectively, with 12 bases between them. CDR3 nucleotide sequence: TGTGCCAGCAGCTCACAGGAGAGCTATGGCTACACCTTC. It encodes CASSSQESYGYTF.

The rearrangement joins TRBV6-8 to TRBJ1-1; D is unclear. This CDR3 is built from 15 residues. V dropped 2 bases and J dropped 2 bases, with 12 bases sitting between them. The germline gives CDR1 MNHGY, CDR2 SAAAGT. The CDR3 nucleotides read TGTGCCAGCAGTTACCTTAGGACGGTCAACACTGAAGCTTTCTTT. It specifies CASSYLRTVNTEAFF.

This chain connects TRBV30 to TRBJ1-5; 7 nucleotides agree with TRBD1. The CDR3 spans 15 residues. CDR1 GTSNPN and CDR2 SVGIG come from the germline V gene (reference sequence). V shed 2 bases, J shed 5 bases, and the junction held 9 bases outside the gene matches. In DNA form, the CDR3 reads TGTGCCTGGAGTTTGGGAGGACAGGTCGATCAGCCCCAGCATTTT. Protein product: CAWSLGGQVDQPQHF.

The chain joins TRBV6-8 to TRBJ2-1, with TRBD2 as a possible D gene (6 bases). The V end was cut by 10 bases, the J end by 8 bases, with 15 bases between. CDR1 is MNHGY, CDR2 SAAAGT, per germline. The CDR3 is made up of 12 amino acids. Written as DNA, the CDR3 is TGTGCCACAGCGGGTACGGGGGATGAGCAGTTCTTC. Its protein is CATAGTGDEQFF.

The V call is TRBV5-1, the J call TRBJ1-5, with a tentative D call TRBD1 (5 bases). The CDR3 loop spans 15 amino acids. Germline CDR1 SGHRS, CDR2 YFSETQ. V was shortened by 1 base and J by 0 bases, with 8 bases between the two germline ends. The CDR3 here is CASSLTGVSNQPQHF. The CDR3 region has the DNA TGCGCCAGCAGCTTGACAGGAGTTAGCAATCAGCCCCAGCATTTT.

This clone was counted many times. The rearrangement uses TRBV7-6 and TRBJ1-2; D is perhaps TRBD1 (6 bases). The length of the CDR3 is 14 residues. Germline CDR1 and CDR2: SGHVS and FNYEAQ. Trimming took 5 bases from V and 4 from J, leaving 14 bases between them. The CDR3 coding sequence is TGTGCCAGCAGCCCTACAGGGTCTGTCTATGGCTACACCTTC. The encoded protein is CASSPTGSVYGYTF.

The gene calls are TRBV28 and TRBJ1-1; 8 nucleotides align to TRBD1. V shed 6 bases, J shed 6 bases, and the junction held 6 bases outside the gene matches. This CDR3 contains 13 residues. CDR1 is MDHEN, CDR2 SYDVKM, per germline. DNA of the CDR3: TGTGCCAGCAGCCAACAGGGGGACCCTGAAGCTTTCTTT. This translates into CASSQQGDPEAFF.

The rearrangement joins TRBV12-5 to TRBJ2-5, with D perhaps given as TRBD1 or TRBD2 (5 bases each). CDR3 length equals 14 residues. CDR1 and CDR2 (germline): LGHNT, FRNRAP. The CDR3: CASTTYSGRETQYF. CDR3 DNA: TGTGCCAGCACTACCTACTCGGGGCGAGAGACCCAGTACTTC.

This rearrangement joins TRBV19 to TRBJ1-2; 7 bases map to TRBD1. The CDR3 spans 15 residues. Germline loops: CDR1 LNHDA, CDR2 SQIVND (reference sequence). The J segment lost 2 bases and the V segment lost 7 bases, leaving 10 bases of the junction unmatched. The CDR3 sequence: CASILGQNPNYGYTF. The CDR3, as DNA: TGTGCCAGTATCTTGGGACAGAATCCCAACTATGGCTACACCTTC.

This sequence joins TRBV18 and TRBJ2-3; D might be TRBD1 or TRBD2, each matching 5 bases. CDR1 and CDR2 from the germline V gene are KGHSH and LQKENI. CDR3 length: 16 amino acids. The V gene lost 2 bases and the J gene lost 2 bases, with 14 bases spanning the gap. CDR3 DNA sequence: TGTGCCAGCTCACCAGAAGTTGGGGGTTTCACAGATACGCAGTATTTT. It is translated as CASSPEVGGFTDTQYF.

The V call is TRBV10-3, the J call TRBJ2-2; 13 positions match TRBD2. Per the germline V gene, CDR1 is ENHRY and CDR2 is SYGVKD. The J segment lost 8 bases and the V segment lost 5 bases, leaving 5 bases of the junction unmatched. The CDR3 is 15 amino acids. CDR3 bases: TGTGCCATCAGTAGAGGACTAGCGGGAGCTGGGGAGCTGTTTTTT. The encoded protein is CAISRGLAGAGELFF.

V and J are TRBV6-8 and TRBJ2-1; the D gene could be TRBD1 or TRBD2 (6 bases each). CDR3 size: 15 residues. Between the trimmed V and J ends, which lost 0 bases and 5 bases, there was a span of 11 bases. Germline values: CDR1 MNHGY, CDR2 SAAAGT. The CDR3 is CASSYSGGWNNEQFF. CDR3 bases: TGTGCCAGCAGTTACTCCGGGGGCTGGAACAATGAGCAGTTCTTC.

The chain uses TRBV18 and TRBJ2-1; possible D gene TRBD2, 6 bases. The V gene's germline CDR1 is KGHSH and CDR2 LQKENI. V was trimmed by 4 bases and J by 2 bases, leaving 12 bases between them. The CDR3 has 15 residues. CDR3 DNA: TGTGCCAGCTCACTGAGTAGCGGCGCCTACAATGAGCAGTTCTTC. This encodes CASSLSSGAYNEQFF.

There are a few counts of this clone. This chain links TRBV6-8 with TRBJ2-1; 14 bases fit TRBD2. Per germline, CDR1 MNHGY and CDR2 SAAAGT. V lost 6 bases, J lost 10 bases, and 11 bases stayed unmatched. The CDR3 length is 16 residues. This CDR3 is CASRGGLAGGRTEQFF. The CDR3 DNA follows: TGTGCCAGCAGAGGCGGACTAGCGGGAGGTCGAACGGAGCAGTTCTTC.

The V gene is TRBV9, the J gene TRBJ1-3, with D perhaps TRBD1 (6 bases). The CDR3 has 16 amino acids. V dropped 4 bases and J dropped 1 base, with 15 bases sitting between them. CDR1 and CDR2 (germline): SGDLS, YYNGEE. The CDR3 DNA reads TGTGCCAGCAGCACCCAGGGGACGATTTCTGGAAACACCATATATTTT. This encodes CASSTQGTISGNTIYF. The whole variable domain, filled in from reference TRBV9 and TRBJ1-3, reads DSGVTQTPKHLITATGQRVTLRCSPRSGDLSVYWYQQSLDQGLQFLIQYYNGEERAKGNILERFSAQQFPDLHSELNLSSLELGDSALYFCASSTQGTISGNTIYFGEGSWLTVV.

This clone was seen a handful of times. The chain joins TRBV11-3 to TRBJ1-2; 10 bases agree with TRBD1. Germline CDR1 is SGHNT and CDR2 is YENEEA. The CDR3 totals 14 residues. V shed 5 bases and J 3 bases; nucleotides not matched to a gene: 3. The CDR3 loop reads CASSATGGDYGYTF. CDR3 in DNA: TGTGCCAGCAGCGCGACAGGGGGCGACTATGGCTACACCTTC.

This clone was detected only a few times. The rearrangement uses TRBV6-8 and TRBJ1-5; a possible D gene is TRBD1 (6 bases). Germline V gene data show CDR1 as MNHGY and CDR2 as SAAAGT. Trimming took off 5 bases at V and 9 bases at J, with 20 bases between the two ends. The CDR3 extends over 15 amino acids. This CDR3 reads CASSLWDNGVRPQHF. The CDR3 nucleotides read TGTGCCAGCAGTCTTTGGGACAACGGCGTGCGGCCCCAGCATTTT.